This TCR beta chain came from a study of T cell responses to AZD1222 COVID-19 vaccine. Measured with immunoSEQ multiplex PCR; TCRdb has only the in-frame clones, and not every one. The data contain roughly 150,000 clones, over 80% of them singletons. V was trimmed by 4 bases and J by 2 bases, leaving 17 bases between them. From germline, CDR1 is LNHDA and CDR2 SQIVND (reference sequence). The CDR3 length is 16 residues. This TCR derives from an adult who received the AZD1222 COVID-19 vaccine. The specimen was peripheral blood, collected 28 days after the second AZD1222 dose. J is TRBJ2-5 and V is TRBV19, with D perhaps matching TRBD1 or TRBD2 (5 bases each). CDR3 nucleotide sequence: TGTGCCAGTAGTACTTGGGGGACGGGGCCTCAAGAGACCCAGTACTTC. This translates into CASSTWGTGPQETQYF.